This entry is about one T cell receptor (beta chain). Its antigen is unidentified. It was from unfractionated whole blood that total RNA was extracted. Individual cDNA molecules received unique molecular identifiers in the library. Authors' data handling: Per sample, the median was 95,638 TCRs, with values from about 24,000 to 680,000. TCRdb used MiXCR to reprocess the reads, holding one entry per CDR3 protein. The V and J calls were determined by TCRdb, not by the authors. The profile shows about 3,100 distinct CDR3 sequences, approximately 48% of them singletons. This sample was included in a study of human T cells and chemical hapten exposure. Study outcomes and limitations: Sensitization with DPC brought no change to TCRs above 1 in 1000 in frequency.

Looked up from germline, CDR1 is SGHRS and CDR2 is YFSETQ. The CDR3 has 14 amino acids. V was shortened by 4 bases and J by 1 base, with 12 bases between the two germline ends. V is TRBV5-1 and J is TRBJ2-7; no reliable D call. The sequence was collected from a human donor who had alopecia or was a healthy volunteer (not recorded which). Some clones in this sample may be carry-over from other donors' samples. This table probably holds off-target reads from a library built for another chain. The sample comprised whole blood. CDR3 nucleotides: TGCGCCAGCAGCCTACAGACGCAGTCCTACGAGCAGTACTTC. Protein product: CASSLQTQSYEQYF.